This TCR beta chain emerged from a study of cytomegalovirus exposure and HLA in healthy donors. Primers for the PCR totalled 60 Vbeta and 13 Jbeta. TCRdb keeps only in-frame clones here, not all; method: immunoSEQ multiplex PCR. The sample consists of tens of thousands of clones, less than 80% of them appearing once. Germline values: CDR1 KGHSH, CDR2 LQKENI. V gave up 3 bases and J gave up 0 bases, with 14 bases separating them. CDR3 length equals 16 residues. The source of this sequence is a woman in her thirties or forties in good health and CMV-seropositive. The V call is TRBV18, the J call TRBJ2-5; D gene uncertain. Input material: PBMCs. Written as DNA, the CDR3 is TGTGCCAGCTCACCGAGCCGGGTCGAGTACCAAGAGACCCAGTACTTC. It encodes CASSPSRVEYQETQYF.